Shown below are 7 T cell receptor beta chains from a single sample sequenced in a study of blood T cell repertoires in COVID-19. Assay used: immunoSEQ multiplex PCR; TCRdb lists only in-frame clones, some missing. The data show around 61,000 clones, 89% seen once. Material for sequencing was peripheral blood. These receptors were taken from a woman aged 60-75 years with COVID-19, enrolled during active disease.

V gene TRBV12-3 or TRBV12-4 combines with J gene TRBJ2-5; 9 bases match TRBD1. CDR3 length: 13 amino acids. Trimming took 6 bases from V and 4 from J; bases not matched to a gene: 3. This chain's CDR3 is CASRGTGTETQYF. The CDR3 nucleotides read TGTGCCAGCAGGGGGACAGGGACAGAGACCCAGTACTTC.

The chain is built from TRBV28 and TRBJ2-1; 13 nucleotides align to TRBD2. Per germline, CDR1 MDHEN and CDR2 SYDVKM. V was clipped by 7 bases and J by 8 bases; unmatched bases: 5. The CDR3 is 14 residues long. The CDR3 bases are TGTGCCAGCACACTAGCGGGAGGGTTGGATGAGCAGTTCTTC. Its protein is CASTLAGGLDEQFF.

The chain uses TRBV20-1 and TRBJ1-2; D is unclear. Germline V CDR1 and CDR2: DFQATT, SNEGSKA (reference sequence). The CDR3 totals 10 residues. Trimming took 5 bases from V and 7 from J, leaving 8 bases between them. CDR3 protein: CSAFNPGYTF. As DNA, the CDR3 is TGCAGTGCTTTTAATCCTGGCTACACCTTC.

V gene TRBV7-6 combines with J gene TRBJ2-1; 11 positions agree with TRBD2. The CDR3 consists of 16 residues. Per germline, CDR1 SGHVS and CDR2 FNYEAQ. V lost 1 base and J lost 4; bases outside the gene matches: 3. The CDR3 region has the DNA TGTGCCAGCAGCTTAGAGGGGACTAGCGGATACAATGAGCAGTTCTTC. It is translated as CASSLEGTSGYNEQFF.

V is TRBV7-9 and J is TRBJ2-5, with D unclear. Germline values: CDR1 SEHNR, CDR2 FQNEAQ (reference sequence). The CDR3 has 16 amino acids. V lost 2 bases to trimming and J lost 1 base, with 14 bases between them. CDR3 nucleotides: TGTGCCAGCAGCTTAATGGGCTCGCCGTTCCAAGAGACCCAGTACTTC. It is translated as CASSLMGSPFQETQYF.

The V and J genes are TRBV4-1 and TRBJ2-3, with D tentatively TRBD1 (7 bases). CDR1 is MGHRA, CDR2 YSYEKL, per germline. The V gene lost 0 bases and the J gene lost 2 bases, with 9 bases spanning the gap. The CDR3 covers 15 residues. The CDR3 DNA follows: TGCGCCAGCAGCCAAGACAGGGGGGTCACAGATACGCAGTATTTT. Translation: CASSQDRGVTDTQYF.

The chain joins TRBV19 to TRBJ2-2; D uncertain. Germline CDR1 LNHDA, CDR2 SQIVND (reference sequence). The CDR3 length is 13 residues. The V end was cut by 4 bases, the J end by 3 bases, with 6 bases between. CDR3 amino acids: CASSKSDTGELFF. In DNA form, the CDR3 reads TGTGCCAGTAGTAAGAGCGACACCGGGGAGCTGTTTTTT. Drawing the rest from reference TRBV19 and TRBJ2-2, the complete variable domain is DGGITQSPKYLFRKEGQNVTLSCEQNLNHDAMYWYRQDPGQGLRLIYYSQIVNDFQKGDIAEGYSVSREKKESFPLTVTSAQKNPTAFYLCASSKSDTGELFFGEGSRLTVL.